Presented here are 19 T cell receptor beta chains from one specimen sequenced in a study of T cells in Graves' hyperthyroidism and ophthalmopathy. Amplification of TCR beta CDR3 regions used RNA as the template. HTBI primers were employed in a first-round RT-PCR of the TCR CDR3. TCRdb re-analysed the multiplex PCR reads in MiXCR, keeping a single row per CDR3 protein. Counted here are over 150,000 distinct CDR3 sequences, about 15% occurring once; the ten biggest clones make up 25% to 35%. The sample was blood. The receptors were sampled from a woman aged 50 to 60 with Graves' hyperthyroidism.

This clonotype was observed at least ten times. DNA for the CDR3: TGTGCCAGCAGCGTAGCCGGACTTTCCGGGACTAGCGGGGGGGCCGCACCCGAGCAGTACTTC. This sequence encodes CASSVAGLSGTSGGAAPEQYF. The chain recombines TRBV9 with TRBJ2-7, with 16 positions matching TRBD2. Unmatched junction bases numbered 18, after V lost 0 bases and J lost 6 bases. There are 21 residues in the CDR3. Germline V gives CDR1 SGDLS, CDR2 YYNGEE.

The chain links TRBV7-6 to TRBJ2-7; 7 bases line up with TRBD1. The CDR3 spans 14 residues. Germline CDR1 and CDR2: SGHVS and FNYEAQ. J lost 3 bases, V lost 5 bases, and 7 bases had no gene match. This chain's CDR3 is CASSLGGQYYEQYF. The CDR3 coding sequence is TGTGCCAGCAGCCTAGGGGGACAGTACTACGAGCAGTACTTC.

This clonotype was counted at least ten times. The chain links TRBV19 to TRBJ1-1; D gene ambiguous. Germline assignment: CDR1 LNHDA and CDR2 SQIVND (reference sequence). The CDR3 extends over 13 amino acids. Trimming removed 8 bases at V and 1 base at J, with 11 bases between. The CDR3 is CASGWLSNTEAFF. Here the CDR3 DNA reads TGTGCCAGTGGGTGGCTTTCGAACACTGAAGCTTTCTTT.

This clonotype has a count of ten or more. This chain joins TRBV28 and TRBJ2-1; 7 nucleotides align to TRBD1. The CDR3 contains 13 residues. The V and J ends lost 8 bases and 7 bases, in that order; junction bases with no gene match: 8. Germline V gene lookup returns CDR1 MDHEN and CDR2 SYDVKM. The CDR3 protein is CASQTGPGNEQFF. Here the CDR3 DNA reads TGTGCCAGCCAGACAGGGCCCGGGAATGAGCAGTTCTTC.

The chain uses TRBV5-4 and TRBJ1-2; TRBD1 is a possible D gene (6 bases). Looked up from germline, CDR1 is SGHNT and CDR2 is YYREEE (reference sequence). Trimming stripped 4 bases from V and 6 bases from J, with 19 bases between. CDR3 length: 15 amino acids. The DNA for the CDR3 is TGTGCCAGCAGCGGGGGCGGTGTGGACTCGGATGGCTACACCTTC. This codes for CASSGGGVDSDGYTF.

The V gene is TRBV20-1, the J gene TRBJ2-1; 8 bases align to TRBD2. In germline, CDR1 is DFQATT, CDR2 SNEGSKA (reference sequence). V trimming: 0 bases; J trimming: 2 bases; junction bases outside the gene matches: 6. CDR3 length: 16 amino acids. CDR3 bases: TGCAGTGCTAGAGATCCTCGCGGGGGGCCCTACAATGAGCAGTTCTTC. Its protein product is CSARDPRGGPYNEQFF.

This clonotype appeared many times. The V and J genes are TRBV2 and TRBJ2-1, with TRBD2 identical over 13 bases. V shed 6 bases, J shed 4 bases, and the junction held 3 bases outside the gene matches. The CDR3 extends over 15 amino acids. Germline CDR1 is SNHLY and CDR2 is FYNNEI. DNA of the CDR3: TGTGCCAGCAGCCCGACTAGCGGGAGGTACAATGAGCAGTTCTTC. Its protein product is CASSPTSGRYNEQFF.

This clonotype was observed many times. The chain carries TRBV14 and TRBJ1-4; D gene ambiguous. This CDR3 region has 13 residues. Germline assignment: CDR1 SGHDN and CDR2 FVKESK. Trimming pared 1 base from V and 8 bases from J, leaving 8 bases between. Written as DNA, the CDR3 is TGTGCCAGCAGCCAAGGCCTTTACGAAAAACTGTTTTTT. Translating gives CASSQGLYEKLFF.

There are many counts of this clonotype. The chain combines TRBV2 with TRBJ1-5, with no clear D. The germline V gene has CDR1 SNHLY and CDR2 FYNNEI. This CDR3 region has 15 residues. V lost 3 bases and J lost 1, with 10 bases in between. CDR3 sequence reads: CASSDVRGSNQPQHF. In DNA form, the CDR3 reads TGTGCCAGCAGTGATGTCAGAGGGAGCAATCAGCCCCAGCATTTT.

This clonotype was detected many times. The J gene is TRBJ1-5, the V gene TRBV10-3; 11 bases are a match to TRBD1. CDR3 length: 19 amino acids. The germline V gene has CDR1 ENHRY and CDR2 SYGVKD. V gave up 5 bases and J gave up 5 bases; unmatched junction bases: 17. CDR3: CAISPGQGANSVRDQPQHF. DNA for the CDR3: TGTGCCATCAGTCCAGGACAGGGGGCGAATTCCGTACGCGATCAGCCCCAGCATTTT.

This clonotype was seen at least ten times. The chain links TRBV2 to TRBJ1-2; tentatively, D is TRBD1 (5 bases). Trimming left V 2 bases short and J 3 bases short, with 10 bases between. Germline assignment: CDR1 SNHLY and CDR2 FYNNEI. The length of the CDR3 is 14 residues. Here the CDR3 reads CASSEKRGYYGYTF. The CDR3 DNA reads as TGTGCCAGCAGTGAAAAAAGGGGATACTATGGCTACACCTTC.

The V gene is TRBV9, the J gene TRBJ1-5; no clear D gene. The V gene's germline CDR1 is SGDLS and CDR2 YYNGEE. This CDR3 is built from 13 residues. V shed 0 bases and J shed 10 bases, with 11 bases lying between them. CDR3 nucleotides: TGTGCCAGCAGCGTAGGGTCCTTGGGTCCCCAGCATTTT. This gives the protein CASSVGSLGPQHF.

Concerning this clonotype: Just one base apart from a much larger clone, this may be a read error. The rearrangement links TRBV12-3 or TRBV12-4 to TRBJ2-5; D may correspond to TRBD1 or TRBD2 (5 bases each). The CDR3 has 13 amino acids. CDR3 nucleotide sequence: TGTGCCAGCACCCCCCCGGGGCTAGAGGCCCAGTACTTC. Its protein product is CASTPPGLEAQYF.

Written as DNA, the CDR3 is TGTGCCAGCAGTTTCTTCAGTTCCTCGAGCGGCTACACCTTC. It is translated as CASSFFSSSSGYTF. The genes are TRBV12-3 or TRBV12-4 and TRBJ1-2; D is uncertain. The V end lost 3 bases, the J end lost 8 bases, and 16 bases lay between the germline ends. CDR3 size: 14 residues.

This clonotype was found many times. The V and J genes are TRBV5-1 and TRBJ1-1; 9 nucleotides align to TRBD1. Trimming removed 0 bases from V and 5 bases from J; junction bases left unmatched: 8. Germline CDR1 SGHRS, CDR2 YFSETQ. The CDR3 length is 16 residues. This CDR3 is CASSLGVRTGDTEAFF. The DNA for the CDR3 is TGCGCCAGCAGCTTGGGGGTACGGACAGGGGATACTGAAGCTTTCTTT.

This clonotype was seen at least ten times. The chain carries TRBV19 and TRBJ1-5; D is perhaps TRBD1 (6 bases). Trimming shortened V by 11 bases and J by 5 bases, and 22 bases separated the two germline ends. This CDR3 contains 15 residues. Germline CDR1 reads LNHDA; CDR2 reads SQIVND (reference sequence). The CDR3 nucleotides are TGTGCCTCGGAGACGAAAAAGGACAGAGATCAGCCCCAGCATTTT. Protein sequence: CASETKKDRDQPQHF.

This clonotype was recorded many times. Written as DNA, the CDR3 is TGTGCCAGCAGCTTAGCCCGGGACCCTAATTACGAAAAACTGTTTTTT. Translated, it gives CASSLARDPNYEKLFF. The V and J genes are TRBV7-9 and TRBJ1-4; perhaps TRBD1 as D (5 bases). Per the germline V gene, CDR1 is SEHNR and CDR2 is FQNEAQ (reference sequence). This CDR3 comprises 16 residues. V was shortened by 0 bases and J by 8 bases, with 16 bases between the two germline ends.

This clonotype was seen repeatedly, ten times or more. The chain has TRBV29-1 and TRBJ2-5; D gene unclear. CDR1 and CDR2 (germline): SQVTM, ANQGSEA. V was trimmed by 3 bases and J by 3 bases, leaving 5 bases between them. The CDR3 length is 11 residues. In DNA, the CDR3 is TGCAGCGTTGAGCCAAAAGAGACCCAGTACTTC. As protein: CSVEPKETQYF.

This clonotype was counted at least ten times. The chain has TRBV12-3 or TRBV12-4 and TRBJ2-7; TRBD2 agrees at 8 bases. The length of the CDR3 is 16 residues. Unmatched junction bases numbered 15, after V lost 9 bases and J lost 2 bases. CDR3 amino acids: CASTPTAGLGPYEQYF. The DNA for the CDR3 is TGTGCCAGTACTCCTACAGCGGGACTAGGCCCCTACGAGCAGTACTTC.